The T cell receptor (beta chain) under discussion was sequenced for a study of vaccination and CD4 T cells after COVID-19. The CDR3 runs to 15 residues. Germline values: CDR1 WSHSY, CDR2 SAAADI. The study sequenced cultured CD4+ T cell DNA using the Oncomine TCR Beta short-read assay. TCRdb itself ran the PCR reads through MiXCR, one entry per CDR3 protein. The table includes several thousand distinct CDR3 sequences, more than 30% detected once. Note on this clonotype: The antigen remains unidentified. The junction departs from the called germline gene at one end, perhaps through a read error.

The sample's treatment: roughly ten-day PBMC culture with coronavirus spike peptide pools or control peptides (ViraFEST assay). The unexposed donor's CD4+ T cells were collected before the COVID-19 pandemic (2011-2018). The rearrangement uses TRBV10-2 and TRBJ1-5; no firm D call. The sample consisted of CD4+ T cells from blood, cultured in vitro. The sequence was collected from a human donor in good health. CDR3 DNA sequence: TGCGCCAGCAGTGGTGGGGAAATCGGCAATCAGGCCCAGCATTTT. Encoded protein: CASSGGEIGNQAQHF.